Each of the 20 T cell receptor beta chains below was sequenced from the same sample in a study of T cells in Graves' hyperthyroidism and ophthalmopathy. TCR beta CDR3 regions were amplified from RNA. Initially, a first-round RT-PCR of the TCR CDR3 employed the HTBI primer set. TCRdb itself ran the multiplex PCR reads through MiXCR, one entry per CDR3 protein. The sample consists of under 400,000 distinct CDR3 sequences, roughly 14% of them appearing once. The sequenced material came from blood. These receptors were collected from a woman aged 18-35 years with Graves' hyperthyroidism that later progressed to Graves' ophthalmopathy.

There are many counts of this clonotype. The V and J genes are TRBV14 and TRBJ2-1; D is possibly TRBD2 (5 bases). The germline V and J ends were trimmed by 1 base and 6 bases, with 13 bases remaining between them. This CDR3 is 15 amino acids long. Per germline, CDR1 SGHDN and CDR2 FVKESK. The CDR3 spells CASSQGSTAGNEQFF. The CDR3 DNA is TGTGCCAGCAGCCAAGGGTCCACGGCGGGCAATGAGCAGTTCTTC.

Comment on this clonotype: Given the absence of the conserved phenylalanine or tryptophan at the CDR3 end, a read error is likely. The rearrangement uses TRBV4-1 and TRBJ2-7; D possibly corresponds to TRBD1 (6 bases). This CDR3 is 14 amino acids long. V shed 5 bases and J shed 2 bases, with 13 bases lying between them. Germline V gene sequence: CDR1 MGHRA, CDR2 YSYEKL. The CDR3 nucleotides read TGCGCCAGCAGCTACGGGACACTAACCTACGAGCAGTACTCC. It is translated as CASSYGTLTYEQYS.

Many counts were recorded for this clonotype. The rearrangement uses TRBV28 and TRBJ2-1; D gene ambiguous. Trimming cost V 3 bases and J 4 bases, with 10 bases left between them. This CDR3 comprises 14 residues. Germline CDR1 MDHEN, CDR2 SYDVKM. This CDR3 is CASSFATIYNEQFF. The CDR3 DNA sequence: TGTGCCAGCAGTTTCGCGACCATTTACAATGAGCAGTTCTTC. The full variable domain, with the rest looked up from reference TRBV28 and TRBJ2-1, is DVKVTQSSRYLVKRTGEKVFLECVQDMDHENMFWYRQDPGLGLRLIYFSYDVKMKEKGDIPEGYSVSREKKERFSLILESASTNQTSMYLCASSFATIYNEQFFGPGTRLTVL.

This clonotype was detected only a few times. The genes are TRBV28 and TRBJ1-6, with D unclear. Deletions cut 7 bases from V and 9 bases from J, with 16 bases between. The CDR3 sequence is 14 residues long. CDR1 MDHEN and CDR2 SYDVKM come from the germline V gene. This CDR3 is CASTIAAGGSPLHF. The CDR3 DNA reads TGTGCCAGCACCATAGCGGCAGGAGGTTCACCCCTCCACTTT.

This clonotype was found many times. This chain links TRBV6-2 or TRBV6-3 with TRBJ2-7, with TRBD2 matching over 7 bases. Germline assignment: CDR1 MNHEY and CDR2 SVGEGT. This CDR3 is built from 15 residues. V lost 1 base, J lost 2 bases, and 5 bases stayed unmatched. The CDR3 loop reads CASSYLSGAPYEQYF. The CDR3 nucleotides read TGTGCCAGCAGTTACTTGAGCGGGGCCCCCTACGAGCAGTACTTC.

The V gene is TRBV11-1, the J gene TRBJ1-2; D is unclear. V gave up 2 bases and J gave up 8 bases, with 12 bases separating them. The CDR3 extends over 13 amino acids. Germline V CDR1 and CDR2: SGHAT, FQDESV (reference sequence). For the CDR3, the DNA is TGTGCCAGCAGCTTATCGCCAGCCTCCGGCTACACCTTC. Protein sequence: CASSLSPASGYTF.

This clonotype was seen at least ten times. The CDR3 sequence is CASSPPGQGGETQYF. In nucleotides, the CDR3 is TGTGCCAGCAGTCCCCCGGGGCAGGGTGGAGAGACCCAGTACTTC. The chain is built from TRBV28 and TRBJ2-5; TRBD1 or TRBD2 may be the D gene (5 bases each). Germline V lookup: CDR1 MDHEN, CDR2 SYDVKM. There are 15 residues in the CDR3. V lost 5 bases, J lost 4 bases, and 17 bases lay in between.

The chain recombines TRBV25-1 with TRBJ2-1; D is perhaps TRBD2 (5 bases). This CDR3 has 10 residues. Germline assignment: CDR1 MGHDK and CDR2 SYGVNS. Trimming took 8 bases from V and 9 from J, leaving 8 bases between them. In nucleotides, the CDR3 is TGTGCCAGCGGAAGCGGTGAGCAGTTCTTC. This translates into CASGSGEQFF.

Notes on this clonotype: Germline is not matched at one junction end, which may reflect a read error. The chain has TRBV28 and TRBJ1-4; D remains ambiguous. This CDR3 comprises 15 residues. Germline V gene lookup returns CDR1 MDHEN and CDR2 SYDVKM. CDR3 in amino acids: CASSLGSATNYKLLF. The CDR3, as DNA: TGTGCCAGCAGTTTAGGGTCCGCAACTAATTACAAACTGTTGTTT.

This clonotype was recorded a few times. The chain links TRBV28 to TRBJ1-1; D unresolved. Germline-derived CDR1 and CDR2 are MDHEN and SYDVKM. Trimming took 9 bases from V and 6 from J, leaving 17 bases between them. The CDR3 covers 13 residues. DNA of the CDR3: TGTGCCAGTGGCGTGGGGTGGCCGTCTGAAGCTTTCTTT. Protein sequence: CASGVGWPSEAFF. Based on the CDR3 plus reference TRBV28 and TRBJ1-1, the full variable domain is DVKVTQSSRYLVKRTGEKVFLECVQDMDHENMFWYRQDPGLGLRLIYFSYDVKMKEKGDIPEGYSVSREKKERFSLILESASTNQTSMYLCASGVGWPSEAFFGQGTRLTVV.

The rearrangement links TRBV12-5 to TRBJ1-1; D ambiguous. The CDR3 has 16 amino acids. Trimming took off 2 bases at V and 1 base at J, with 14 bases between the two ends. Germline values: CDR1 LGHNT, CDR2 FRNRAP. CDR3 sequence: CASGLNRASPNTEAFF. The CDR3 DNA reads TGTGCTAGTGGTTTGAATAGGGCGAGCCCGAACACTGAAGCTTTCTTT.

The chain links TRBV10-2 to TRBJ2-5; weak D call: TRBD2 (5 bases). The germline V and J ends were trimmed by 2 bases and 2 bases, with 6 bases remaining between them. Germline assignment: CDR1 WSHSY and CDR2 SAAADI. This CDR3 has 13 amino acids. This CDR3 is CASSEAGQETQYF. In DNA, the CDR3 is TGCGCCAGCAGTGAGGCGGGTCAAGAGACCCAGTACTTC.

This clonotype has at least ten counts. The chain couples TRBV28 to TRBJ1-2, with TRBD1 identical over 7 bases. CDR3 length equals 15 residues. Trimming took 2 bases from V and 4 from J; bases not matched to a gene: 7. Germline CDR1 and CDR2: MDHEN and SYDVKM. CDR3 nucleotide sequence: TGTGCCAGCAGTTTAAGGGGACAGCACATCTATGGCTACACCTTC. This sequence encodes CASSLRGQHIYGYTF.

This clonotype was observed at least ten times. This rearrangement joins TRBV18 to TRBJ1-1; no clear D. The length of the CDR3 is 15 residues. The V and J ends lost 2 bases and 1 base respectively, with 11 bases between them. Germline-derived CDR1 and CDR2 are KGHSH and LQKENI. CDR3 sequence reads: CASSPSRTKNTEAFF. Here the CDR3 DNA reads TGTGCCAGCTCACCATCGAGAACTAAGAACACTGAAGCTTTCTTT.

V is TRBV7-2 and J is TRBJ2-2; a possible D gene is TRBD2 (5 bases). With 1 base removed from V and 4 bases from J, the gap between germline ends came to 13 bases. The CDR3 sequence is 16 residues long. Germline V gene lookup returns CDR1 SGHTA and CDR2 FQGNSA. The CDR3: CASSLGGLGVTGELFF. The CDR3 nucleotides read TGTGCCAGCAGCTTAGGGGGTCTGGGAGTCACCGGGGAGCTGTTTTTT.

This clonotype came up a few times. The chain recombines TRBV5-1 with TRBJ2-1; 7 nucleotides align to TRBD1. Germline CDR1 is SGHRS and CDR2 is YFSETQ. This CDR3 has 13 amino acids. The V segment lost 4 bases and the J segment 8 bases; nucleotides outside the gene matches: 6. This CDR3 reads CASSQGTEHEQFF. The CDR3 bases are TGCGCCAGCAGCCAAGGGACAGAACATGAGCAGTTCTTC.

In its sample, this clonotype was seen many times. This chain links TRBV2 with TRBJ2-7; the D call may be TRBD1 or TRBD2 (5 bases each). Deletions cut 6 bases from V and 0 bases from J, with 12 bases between. This CDR3 has 14 amino acids. Germline V gene data show CDR1 as SNHLY and CDR2 as FYNNEI. The CDR3 is CASRTGTVSYEQYF. For the CDR3, the DNA is TGTGCCAGCAGAACCGGGACGGTCTCCTACGAGCAGTACTTC.

This clonotype has at least ten counts. This sequence joins TRBV28 and TRBJ2-3; D remains ambiguous. This CDR3 contains 15 residues. Germline V CDR1 and CDR2: MDHEN, SYDVKM. V was shortened by 5 bases and J by 5 bases, with 17 bases between the two germline ends. The CDR3 here is CASSRRALQGDTQYF. DNA for the CDR3: TGTGCCAGCAGTCGCCGGGCCCTTCAAGGAGATACGCAGTATTTT.

This clonotype has at least ten counts. V and J are TRBV30 and TRBJ2-1; D is uncertain. V dropped 4 bases and J dropped 4 bases, with 8 bases sitting between them. Germline V CDR1 and CDR2: GTSNPN, SVGIG (reference sequence). This CDR3 comprises 12 residues. CDR3 DNA: TGTGCCTGGAACGGGTTATACAATGAGCAGTTCTTC. Protein: CAWNGLYNEQFF.

This clonotype was counted a few times. This rearrangement joins TRBV27 to TRBJ2-1; possible D gene TRBD1, 6 bases. The CDR3 consists of 16 residues. CDR1 and CDR2 (germline): MNHEY, SMNVEV (reference sequence). Trimming pared 2 bases from V and 8 bases from J, leaving 19 bases between. In DNA form, the CDR3 reads TGTGCCAGCAGTTTAAACCACGGCAGGGGATTTGATGAGCAGTTCTTC. This translates into CASSLNHGRGFDEQFF.